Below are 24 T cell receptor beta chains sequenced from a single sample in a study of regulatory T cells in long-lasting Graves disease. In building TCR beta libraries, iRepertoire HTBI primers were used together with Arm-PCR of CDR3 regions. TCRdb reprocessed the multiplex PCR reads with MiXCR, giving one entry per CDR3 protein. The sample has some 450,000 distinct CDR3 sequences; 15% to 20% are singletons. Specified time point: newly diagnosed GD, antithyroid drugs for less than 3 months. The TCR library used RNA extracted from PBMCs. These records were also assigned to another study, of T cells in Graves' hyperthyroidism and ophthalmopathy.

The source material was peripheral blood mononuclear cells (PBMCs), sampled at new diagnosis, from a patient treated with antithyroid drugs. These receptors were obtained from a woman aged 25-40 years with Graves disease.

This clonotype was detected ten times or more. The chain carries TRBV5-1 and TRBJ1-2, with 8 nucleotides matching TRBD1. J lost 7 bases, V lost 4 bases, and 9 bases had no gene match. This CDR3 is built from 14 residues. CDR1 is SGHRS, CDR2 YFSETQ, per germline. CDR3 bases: TGCGCCAGCAGCCCCGGGACAGGCGGAGTTGGCTACACCTTC. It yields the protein CASSPGTGGVGYTF.

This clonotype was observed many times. CDR3 nucleotides: TGTGCCAGCAGCCCCAGGGGGCGAGATGGCTACACCTTC. Translation: CASSPRGRDGYTF. V usage is TRBV28 and J usage is TRBJ1-2; TRBD1 aligns across 8 bases. Germline loops: CDR1 MDHEN, CDR2 SYDVKM. The length of the CDR3 is 13 residues. Germline trimming cut 6 bases from V and 6 bases from J; bases unmatched to any gene: 6.

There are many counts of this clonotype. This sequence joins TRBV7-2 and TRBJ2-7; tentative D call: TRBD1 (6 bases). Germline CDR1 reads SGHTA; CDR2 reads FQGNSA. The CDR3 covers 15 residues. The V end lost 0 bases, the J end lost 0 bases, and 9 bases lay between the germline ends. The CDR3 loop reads CASSLAQGISYEQYF. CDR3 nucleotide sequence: TGTGCCAGCAGCTTAGCACAGGGTATCTCCTACGAGCAGTACTTC.

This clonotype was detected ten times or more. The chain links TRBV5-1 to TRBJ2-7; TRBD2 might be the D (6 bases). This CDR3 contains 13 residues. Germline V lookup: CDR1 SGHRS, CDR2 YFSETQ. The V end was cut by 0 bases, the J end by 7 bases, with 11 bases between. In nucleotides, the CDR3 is TGCGCCAGCAGCTTGGACCCGGAGGGAGAGCAGTACTTC. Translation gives CASSLDPEGEQYF.

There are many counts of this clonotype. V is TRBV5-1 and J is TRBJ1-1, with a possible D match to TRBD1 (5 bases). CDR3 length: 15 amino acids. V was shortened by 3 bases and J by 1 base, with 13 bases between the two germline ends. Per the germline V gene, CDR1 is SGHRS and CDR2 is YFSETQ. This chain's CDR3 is CASSSRGTGNTEAFF. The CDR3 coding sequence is TGCGCCAGCAGCTCAAGGGGAACCGGGAACACTGAAGCTTTCTTT.

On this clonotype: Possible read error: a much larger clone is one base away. The CDR3 sequence is CSTRGLADYEQYF. CDR3 DNA sequence: TGCAGTACTAGGGGACTAGCGGACTACGAGCAGTACTTC. This chain links TRBV20-1 with TRBJ2-7; TRBD2 matches 11 bases. Germline V gene data show CDR1 as DFQATT and CDR2 as SNEGSKA (reference sequence). The CDR3 extends over 13 amino acids.

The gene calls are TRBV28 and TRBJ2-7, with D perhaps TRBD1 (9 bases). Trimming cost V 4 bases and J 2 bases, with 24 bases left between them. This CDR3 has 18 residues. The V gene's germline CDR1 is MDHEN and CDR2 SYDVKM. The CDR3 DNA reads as TGTGCCAGCAGTTCGGGGGGGCCGGGACAGGGTGCAGCCTACGAGCAGTACTTC. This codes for CASSSGGPGQGAAYEQYF.

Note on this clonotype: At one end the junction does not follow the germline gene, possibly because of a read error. The CDR3: CASSLGDSNNEQFF. The DNA for the CDR3 is TGTGCCAGCAGTTTAGGCGACTCCAACAATGAGCAGTTCTTC. The gene calls are TRBV27 and TRBJ2-1; the D is unclear. The CDR3 is 14 residues long. The germline gives CDR1 MNHEY, CDR2 SMNVEV (reference sequence).

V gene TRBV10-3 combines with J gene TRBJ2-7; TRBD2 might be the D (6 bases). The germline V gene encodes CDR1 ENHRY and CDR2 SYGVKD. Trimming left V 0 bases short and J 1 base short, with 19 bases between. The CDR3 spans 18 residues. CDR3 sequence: CAISESGSSLKKSYEQYF. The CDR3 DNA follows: TGTGCCATCAGTGAGTCCGGGAGCAGCCTAAAGAAATCCTACGAGCAGTACTTC.

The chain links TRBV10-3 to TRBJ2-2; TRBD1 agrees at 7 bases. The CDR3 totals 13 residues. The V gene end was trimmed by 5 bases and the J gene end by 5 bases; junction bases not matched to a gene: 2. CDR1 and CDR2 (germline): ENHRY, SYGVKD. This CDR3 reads CAISRGQTGELFF. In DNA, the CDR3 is TGTGCCATCAGTAGGGGACAGACCGGGGAGCTGTTTTTT.

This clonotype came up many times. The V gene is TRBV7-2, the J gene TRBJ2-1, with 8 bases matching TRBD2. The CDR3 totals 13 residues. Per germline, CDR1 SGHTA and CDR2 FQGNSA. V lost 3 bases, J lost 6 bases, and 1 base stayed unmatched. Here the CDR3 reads CASSLTSANEQFF. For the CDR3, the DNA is TGTGCCAGCAGCTTGACTAGCGCCAATGAGCAGTTCTTC.

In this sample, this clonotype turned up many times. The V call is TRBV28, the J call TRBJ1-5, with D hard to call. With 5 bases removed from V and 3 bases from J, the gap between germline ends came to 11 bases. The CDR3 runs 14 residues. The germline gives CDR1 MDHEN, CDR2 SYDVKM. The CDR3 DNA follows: TGTGCCAGCAGTACTTACAGATACAATCAGCCCCAGCATTTT. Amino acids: CASSTYRYNQPQHF.

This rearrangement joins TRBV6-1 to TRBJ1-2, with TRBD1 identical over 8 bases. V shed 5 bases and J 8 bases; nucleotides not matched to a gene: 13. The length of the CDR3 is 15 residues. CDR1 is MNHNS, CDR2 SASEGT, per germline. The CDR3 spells CASSPYGQGAKGYTF. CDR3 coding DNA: TGTGCCAGCAGTCCCTATGGCCAGGGGGCGAAGGGCTACACCTTC.

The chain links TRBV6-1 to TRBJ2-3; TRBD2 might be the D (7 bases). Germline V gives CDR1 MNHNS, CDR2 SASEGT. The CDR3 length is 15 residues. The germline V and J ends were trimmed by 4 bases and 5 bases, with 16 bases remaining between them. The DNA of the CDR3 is TGTGCCAGCAGTGCCCCAGGGGAGGGAAAAGATACGCAGTATTTT. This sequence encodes CASSAPGEGKDTQYF.

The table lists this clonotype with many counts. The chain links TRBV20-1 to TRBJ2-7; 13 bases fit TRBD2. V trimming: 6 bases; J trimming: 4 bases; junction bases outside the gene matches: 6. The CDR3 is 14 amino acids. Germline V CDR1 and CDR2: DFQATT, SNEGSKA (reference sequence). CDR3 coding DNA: TGCAGTGCGCTCGGGACTAGCGGGATTTACGAGCAGTACTTC. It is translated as CSALGTSGIYEQYF.

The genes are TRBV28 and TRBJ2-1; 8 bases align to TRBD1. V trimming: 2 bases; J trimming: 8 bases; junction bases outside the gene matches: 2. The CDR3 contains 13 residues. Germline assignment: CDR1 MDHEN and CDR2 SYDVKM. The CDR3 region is CASSLRQGYEQFF. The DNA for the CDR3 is TGTGCCAGCAGTTTAAGACAGGGGTATGAGCAGTTCTTC.

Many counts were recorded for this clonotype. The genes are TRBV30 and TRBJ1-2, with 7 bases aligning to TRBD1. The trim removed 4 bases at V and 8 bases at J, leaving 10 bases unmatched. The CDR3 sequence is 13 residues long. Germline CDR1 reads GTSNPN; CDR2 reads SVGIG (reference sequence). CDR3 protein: CAWTDRAGGGYTF. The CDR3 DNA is TGTGCCTGGACCGACAGGGCTGGGGGAGGCTACACCTTC.

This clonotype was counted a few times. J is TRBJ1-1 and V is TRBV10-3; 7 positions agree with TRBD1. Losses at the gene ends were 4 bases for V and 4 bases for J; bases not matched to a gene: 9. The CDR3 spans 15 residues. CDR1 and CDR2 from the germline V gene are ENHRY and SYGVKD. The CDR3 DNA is TGTGCCATCAGTGGGACAGGCCCTTTGAGCACTGAAGCTTTCTTT. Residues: CAISGTGPLSTEAFF.

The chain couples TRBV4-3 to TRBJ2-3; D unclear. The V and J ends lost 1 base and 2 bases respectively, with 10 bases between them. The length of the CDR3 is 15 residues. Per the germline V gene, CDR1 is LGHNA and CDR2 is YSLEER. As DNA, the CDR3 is TGCGCCAGCAGCCAAGTTCCGGCCAACACAGATACGCAGTATTTT. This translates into CASSQVPANTDTQYF.

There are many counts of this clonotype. The CDR3 loop reads CASRVDPRGSSYEQYF. The CDR3 DNA follows: TGCGCCAGCAGGGTTGACCCAAGGGGGAGCTCCTACGAGCAGTACTTC. V is TRBV5-1 and J is TRBJ2-7, with D possibly being TRBD1 (6 bases). The CDR3 spans 16 residues. The V gene lost 5 bases and the J gene lost 0 bases, with 18 bases spanning the gap. Germline loops: CDR1 SGHRS, CDR2 YFSETQ.

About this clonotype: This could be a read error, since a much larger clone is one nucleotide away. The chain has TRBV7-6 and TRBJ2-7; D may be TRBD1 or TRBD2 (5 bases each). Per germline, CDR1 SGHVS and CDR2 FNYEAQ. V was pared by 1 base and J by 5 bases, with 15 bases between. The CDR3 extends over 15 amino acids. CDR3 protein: CASSLGGSRVDEQYF. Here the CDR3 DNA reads TGTGCCAGCAGCTTAGGGGGGAGCAGGGTGGACGAGCAGTACTTC.

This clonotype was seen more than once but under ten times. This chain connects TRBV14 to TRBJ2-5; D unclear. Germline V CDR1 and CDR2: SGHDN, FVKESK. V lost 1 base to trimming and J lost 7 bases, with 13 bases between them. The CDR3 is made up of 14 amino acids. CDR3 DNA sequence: TGTGCCAGCAGCCAAGTGGGGTTCGCGGTGACCCAGTACTTC. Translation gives CASSQVGFAVTQYF.

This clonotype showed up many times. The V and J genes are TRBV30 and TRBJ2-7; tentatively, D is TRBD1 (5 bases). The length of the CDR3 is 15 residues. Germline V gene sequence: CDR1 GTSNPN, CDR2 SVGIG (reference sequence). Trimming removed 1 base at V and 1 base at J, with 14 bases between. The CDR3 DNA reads TGTGCCTGGAGTGGGGAAACAGGATATTCCTACGAGCAGTACTTC. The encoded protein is CAWSGETGYSYEQYF.

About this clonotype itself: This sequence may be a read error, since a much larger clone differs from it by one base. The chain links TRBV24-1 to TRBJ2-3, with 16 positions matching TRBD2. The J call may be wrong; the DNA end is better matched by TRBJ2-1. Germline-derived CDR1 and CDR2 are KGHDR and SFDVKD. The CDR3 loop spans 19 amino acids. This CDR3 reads CATSDPGTSGRAVWSEQFF. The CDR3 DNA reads TGTGCCACCAGTGACCCCGGGACTAGCGGGAGGGCCGTGTGGAGTGAGCAGTTCTTC.